This T cell receptor (beta chain) stems from a study of T cells after yellow fever vaccination. Study-wide results and caveats: Re-detected after boosting: most primary clones, about 96% of CD4 and 75% to 90% of CD8. Abundant bulk-derived clonotypes could contaminate FACS-sorted repertoires.

They built TCR cDNA with 5'RACE template switching, a step that put in a universal primer site and UMIs. TCRdb recomputed calls from the 5' RACE reads with MiXCR, one row per CDR3 protein. The table records approximately 120,000 distinct CDR3 sequences, more than 6% of them present only once. For this clonotype: Its antigen is currently unknown.

The origin of this receptor is a man aged 18 to 29 who received the YFV17D yellow fever vaccine. The material sequenced was CD4+ T cells sorted from PBMCs, taken about 10 days after the first yellow fever vaccination.

Here the CDR3 DNA reads TGTGCCAGCACACTTGGAGGGCGTGAAAAACTGTTTTTT. It translates to CASTLGGREKLFF. The V call is TRBV7-2, the J call TRBJ1-4, with D unresolved. Germline values: CDR1 SGHTA, CDR2 FQGNSA. This CDR3 spans 13 amino acids. V was shortened by 7 bases and J by 7 bases, with 13 bases between the two germline ends.